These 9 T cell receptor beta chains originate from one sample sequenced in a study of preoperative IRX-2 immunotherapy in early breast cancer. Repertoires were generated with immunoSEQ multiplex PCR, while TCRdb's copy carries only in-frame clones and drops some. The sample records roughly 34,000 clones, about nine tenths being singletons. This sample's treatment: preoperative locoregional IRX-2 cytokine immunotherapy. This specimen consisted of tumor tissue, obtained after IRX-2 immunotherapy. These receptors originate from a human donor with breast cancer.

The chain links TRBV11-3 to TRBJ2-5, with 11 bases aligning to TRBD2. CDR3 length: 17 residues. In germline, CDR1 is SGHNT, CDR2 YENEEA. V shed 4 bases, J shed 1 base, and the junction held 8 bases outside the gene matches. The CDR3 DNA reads TGTGCCAGCAGCTCGCCCGGGACTAGCGGTCCCCAAGAGACCCAGTACTTC. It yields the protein CASSSPGTSGPQETQYF. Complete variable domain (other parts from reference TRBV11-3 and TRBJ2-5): EAGVVQSPRYKIIEKKQPVAFWCNPISGHNTLYWYLQNLGQGPELLIRYENEEAVDDSQLPKDRFSAERLKGVDSTLKIQPAELGDSAVYLCASSSPGTSGPQETQYFGPGTRLLVL.

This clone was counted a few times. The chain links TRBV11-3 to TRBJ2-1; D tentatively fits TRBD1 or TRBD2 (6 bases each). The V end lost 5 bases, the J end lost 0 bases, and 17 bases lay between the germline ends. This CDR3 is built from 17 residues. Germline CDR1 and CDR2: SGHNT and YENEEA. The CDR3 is CASSQSEGGSSYNEQFF. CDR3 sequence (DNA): TGTGCCAGCAGCCAATCCGAGGGGGGCAGCTCCTACAATGAGCAGTTCTTC.

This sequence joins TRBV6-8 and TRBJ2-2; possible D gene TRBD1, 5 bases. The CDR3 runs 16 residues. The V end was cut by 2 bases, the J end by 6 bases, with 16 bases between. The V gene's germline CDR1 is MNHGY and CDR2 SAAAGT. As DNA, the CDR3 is TGTGCCAGCAGTTACCCTGAGATAGGGGTCCCCGGGGAGCTGTTTTTT. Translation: CASSYPEIGVPGELFF.

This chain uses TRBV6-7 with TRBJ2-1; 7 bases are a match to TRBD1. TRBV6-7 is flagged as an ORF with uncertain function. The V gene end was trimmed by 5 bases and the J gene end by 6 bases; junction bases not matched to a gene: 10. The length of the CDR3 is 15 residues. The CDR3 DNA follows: TGTGCCAGCAGTGACCCGACAGGGCCCCGCAATGAGCAGTTCTTC. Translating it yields CASSDPTGPRNEQFF.

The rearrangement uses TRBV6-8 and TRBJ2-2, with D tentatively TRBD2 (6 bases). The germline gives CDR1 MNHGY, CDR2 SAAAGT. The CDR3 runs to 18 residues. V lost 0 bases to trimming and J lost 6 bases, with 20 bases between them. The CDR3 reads CASSYSARDSRFSGELFF. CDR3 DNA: TGTGCCAGCAGTTACTCGGCCAGGGACTCAAGATTTTCCGGGGAGCTGTTTTTT.

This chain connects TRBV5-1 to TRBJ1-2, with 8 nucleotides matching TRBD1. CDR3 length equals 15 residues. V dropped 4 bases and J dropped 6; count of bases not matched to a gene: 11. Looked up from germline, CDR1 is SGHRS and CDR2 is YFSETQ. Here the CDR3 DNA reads TGCGCCAGCAGCGGGGGACAGGTCACGTTGGATGGCTACACCTTC. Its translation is CASSGGQVTLDGYTF.

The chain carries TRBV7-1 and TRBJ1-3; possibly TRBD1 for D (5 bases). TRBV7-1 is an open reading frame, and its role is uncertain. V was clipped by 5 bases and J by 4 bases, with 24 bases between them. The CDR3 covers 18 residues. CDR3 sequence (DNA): TGTGCCAGCAGCCAGGAAAGGGCAACCGGGACCGGGGGAAACACCATATATTTT. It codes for CASSQERATGTGGNTIYF.

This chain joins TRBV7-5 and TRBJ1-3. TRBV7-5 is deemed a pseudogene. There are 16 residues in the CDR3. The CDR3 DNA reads TGTGCCAGCAGCCAGGACTTGACTTCCTCTGGAAACACCATATATTTT. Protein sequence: CASSQDLTSSGNTIYF.

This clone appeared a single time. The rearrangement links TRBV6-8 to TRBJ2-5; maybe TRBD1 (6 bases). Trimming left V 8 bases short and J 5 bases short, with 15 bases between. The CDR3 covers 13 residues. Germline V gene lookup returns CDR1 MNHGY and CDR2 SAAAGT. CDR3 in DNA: TGTGCCAGCCTACAGTGGGGGCGGGAGACCCAGTACTTC. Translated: CASLQWGRETQYF.